This TCR beta chain was recorded in a study of vaccination and CD4 T cells after COVID-19. Study overall: SARS-CoV-2 positivity in convalescent patients was established by nasal swab PCR; roughly 9 had mild and one severe disease. Controls used CEFX viral epitopes (positive), HIV-1 Nef peptides (negative), or no peptide.

Trimming removed 4 bases at V and 4 bases at J, with 10 bases between. The CDR3 consists of 13 residues. Germline V gene data show CDR1 as MRHNA and CDR2 as SNTAGT. Time point meaning: late sampling 161 to 241 days after vaccination in a few convalescent patients. Treatment described: approximately nine-day PBMC culture with coronavirus spike peptide pools or control peptides (ViraFEST assay). In regard to this clonotype: Antigen: not known.

Once obtained from cultured CD4+ T cells, the DNA was sequenced using the Oncomine TCR Beta short-read assay. The source of extracted genomic DNA was cultured CD4+ T cells. TCRdb redid the calling of the PCR reads with MiXCR, one entry per CDR3 protein. The table records about 24,000 distinct CDR3 sequences, about two fifths of them present only once. This rearrangement joins TRBV6-4 to TRBJ2-5; the D is unclear. This clonotype was obtained from a human donor who had recovered from COVID-19. Sequencing used CD4+ T cells from blood, cultured in vitro, obtained about 7 months after SARS-CoV-2 vaccination. CDR3 protein: CASSVITGETQYF. For the CDR3, the DNA is TGTGCCAGCAGTGTTATTACGGGAGAGACCCAGTACTTC.